This paragraph covers one T cell receptor (beta chain) sequence. This specimen comes from a study of blood T cell repertoires in COVID-19. The wider study: Material from acute and convalescent COVID-19 was sourced from the United States, Italy and Spain. Sources were T cells, B-cell-depleted T cells, or PBMCs; the material itself was cDNA or gDNA.

This CDR3 has 16 amino acids. Germline loops: CDR1 MDHEN, CDR2 SYDVKM. V gave up 2 bases and J gave up 3 bases, with 17 bases separating them. Original methodology: The authors estimated nucleated cell counts from reference gene primer amplification. The assay was immunoSEQ multiplex PCR, and TCRdb's table has in-frame clones only and misses some. The DNA gave D and trimming, while V, J and clone size come from that table. Among 150,000 to 200,000 clones listed, around 90% were seen once. Sequenced material: peripheral blood. The receptor's source is a human donor in a cohort sampled during active COVID-19. The V gene is TRBV28, the J gene TRBJ2-7, with a possible D match to TRBD2 (6 bases). The CDR3: CASSLAGTAKGYEQYF. CDR3 nucleotides: TGTGCCAGCAGTTTAGCCGGGACTGCGAAGGGCTACGAGCAGTACTTC.